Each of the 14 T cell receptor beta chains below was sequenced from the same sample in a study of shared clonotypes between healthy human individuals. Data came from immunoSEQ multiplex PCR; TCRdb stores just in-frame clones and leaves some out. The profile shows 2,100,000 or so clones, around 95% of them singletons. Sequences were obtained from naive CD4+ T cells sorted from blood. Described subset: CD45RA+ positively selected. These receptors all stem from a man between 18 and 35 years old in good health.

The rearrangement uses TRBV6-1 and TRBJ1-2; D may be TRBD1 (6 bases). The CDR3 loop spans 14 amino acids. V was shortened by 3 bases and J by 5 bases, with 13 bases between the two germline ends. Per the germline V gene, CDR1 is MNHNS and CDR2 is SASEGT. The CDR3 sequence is CASSEAFTGYGYTF. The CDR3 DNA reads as TGTGCCAGCAGTGAGGCCTTTACAGGGTATGGCTACACCTTC.

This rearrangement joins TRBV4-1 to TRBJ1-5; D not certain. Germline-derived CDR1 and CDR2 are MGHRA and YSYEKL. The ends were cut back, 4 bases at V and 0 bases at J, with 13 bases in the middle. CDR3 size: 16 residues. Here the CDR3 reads CASSPDRSFSNQPQHF. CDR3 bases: TGCGCCAGCAGCCCTGACCGATCTTTTAGCAATCAGCCCCAGCATTTT.

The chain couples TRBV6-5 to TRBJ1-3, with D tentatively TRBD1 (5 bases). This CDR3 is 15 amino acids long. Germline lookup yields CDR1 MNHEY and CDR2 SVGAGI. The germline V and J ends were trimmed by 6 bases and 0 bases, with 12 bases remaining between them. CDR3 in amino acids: CASRSTVFSGNTIYF. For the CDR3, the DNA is TGTGCCAGCAGGTCGACAGTCTTCTCTGGAAACACCATATATTTT.

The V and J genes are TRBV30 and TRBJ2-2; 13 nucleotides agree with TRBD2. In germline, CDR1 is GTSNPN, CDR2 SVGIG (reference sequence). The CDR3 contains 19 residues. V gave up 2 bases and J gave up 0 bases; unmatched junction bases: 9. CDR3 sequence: CAWSFWRTSGGSNTGELFF. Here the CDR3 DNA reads TGTGCCTGGAGTTTTTGGCGGACTAGCGGGGGTTCGAACACCGGGGAGCTGTTTTTT.

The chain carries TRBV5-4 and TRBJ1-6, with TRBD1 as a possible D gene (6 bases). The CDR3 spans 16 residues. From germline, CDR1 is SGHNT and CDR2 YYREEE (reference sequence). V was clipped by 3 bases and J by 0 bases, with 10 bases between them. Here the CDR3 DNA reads TGTGCCAGCAGCTCCGACAGGAGCTCCTATAATTCACCCCTCCACTTT. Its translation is CASSSDRSSYNSPLHF.

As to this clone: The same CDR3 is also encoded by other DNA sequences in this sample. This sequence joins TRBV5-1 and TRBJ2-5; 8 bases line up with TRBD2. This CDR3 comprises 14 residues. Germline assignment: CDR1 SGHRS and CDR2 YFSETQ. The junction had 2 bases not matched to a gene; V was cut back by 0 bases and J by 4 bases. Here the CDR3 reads CASSLGLASETQYF. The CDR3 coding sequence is TGCGCCAGCAGCTTGGGACTAGCGTCAGAGACCCAGTACTTC.

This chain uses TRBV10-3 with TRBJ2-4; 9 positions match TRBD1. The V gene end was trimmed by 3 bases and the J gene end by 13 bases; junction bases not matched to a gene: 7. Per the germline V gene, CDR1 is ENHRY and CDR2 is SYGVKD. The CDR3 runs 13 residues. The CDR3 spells CAISDSPGQGQYF. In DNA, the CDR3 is TGTGCCATCAGTGACTCTCCGGGACAGGGCCAGTACTTC.

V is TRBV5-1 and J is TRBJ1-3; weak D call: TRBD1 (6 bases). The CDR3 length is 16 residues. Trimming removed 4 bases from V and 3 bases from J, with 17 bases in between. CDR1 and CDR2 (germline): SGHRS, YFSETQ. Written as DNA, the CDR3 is TGCGCCAGCAGCCCACCGTCCCCAGGGGTTGGAAACACCATATATTTT. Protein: CASSPPSPGVGNTIYF.

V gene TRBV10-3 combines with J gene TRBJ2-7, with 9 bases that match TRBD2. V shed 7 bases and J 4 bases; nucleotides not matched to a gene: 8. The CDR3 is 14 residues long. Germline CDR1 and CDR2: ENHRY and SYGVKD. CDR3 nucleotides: TGTGCCATCACCGTTAGCGGGAGCCGATACGAGCAGTACTTC. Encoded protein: CAITVSGSRYEQYF.

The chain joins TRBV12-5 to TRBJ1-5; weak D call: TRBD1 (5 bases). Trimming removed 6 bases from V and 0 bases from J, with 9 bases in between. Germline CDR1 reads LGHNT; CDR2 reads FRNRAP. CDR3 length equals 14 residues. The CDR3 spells CASGGTDSNQPQHF. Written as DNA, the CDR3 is TGTGCTAGTGGGGGGACTGATAGCAATCAGCCCCAGCATTTT.

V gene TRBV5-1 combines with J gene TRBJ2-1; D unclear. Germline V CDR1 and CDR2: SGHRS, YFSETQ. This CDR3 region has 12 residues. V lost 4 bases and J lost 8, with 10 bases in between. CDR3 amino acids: CASSLNRYEQFF. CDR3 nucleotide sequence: TGCGCCAGCAGCCTCAATAGGTATGAGCAGTTCTTC. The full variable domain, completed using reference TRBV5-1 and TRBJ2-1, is KAGVTQTPRYLIKTRGQQVTLSCSPISGHRSVSWYQQTPGQGLQFLFEYFSETQRNKGNFPGRFSGRQFSNSRSEMNVSTLELGDSALYLCASSLNRYEQFFGPGTRLTVL.

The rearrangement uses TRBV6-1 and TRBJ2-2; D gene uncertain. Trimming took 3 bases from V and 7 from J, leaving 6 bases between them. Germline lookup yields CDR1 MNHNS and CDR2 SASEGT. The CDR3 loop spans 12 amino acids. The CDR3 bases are TGTGCCAGCAGTGATCCGAACGGGGAGCTGTTTTTT. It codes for CASSDPNGELFF.

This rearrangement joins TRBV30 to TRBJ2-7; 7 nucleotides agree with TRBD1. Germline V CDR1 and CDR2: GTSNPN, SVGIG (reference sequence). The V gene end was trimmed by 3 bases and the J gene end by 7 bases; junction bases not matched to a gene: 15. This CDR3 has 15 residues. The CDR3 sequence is CAWSLSGTAFSEQYF. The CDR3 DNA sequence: TGTGCCTGGAGCTTATCCGGGACAGCCTTTTCGGAGCAGTACTTC. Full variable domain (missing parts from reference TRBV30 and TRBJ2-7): SQTIHQWPATLVQPVGSPLSLECTVEGTSNPNLYWYRQAAGRGLQLLFYSVGIGQISSEVPQNLSASRPQDRQFILSSKKLLLSDSGFYLCAWSLSGTAFSEQYFGPGTRLTVT.

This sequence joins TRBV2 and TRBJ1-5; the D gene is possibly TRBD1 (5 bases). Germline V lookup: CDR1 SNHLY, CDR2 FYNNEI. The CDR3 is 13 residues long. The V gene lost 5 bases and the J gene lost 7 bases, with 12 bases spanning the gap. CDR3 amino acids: CASSLGEVQPQHF. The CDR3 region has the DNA TGTGCCAGCAGTTTAGGGGAAGTACAGCCCCAGCATTTT.